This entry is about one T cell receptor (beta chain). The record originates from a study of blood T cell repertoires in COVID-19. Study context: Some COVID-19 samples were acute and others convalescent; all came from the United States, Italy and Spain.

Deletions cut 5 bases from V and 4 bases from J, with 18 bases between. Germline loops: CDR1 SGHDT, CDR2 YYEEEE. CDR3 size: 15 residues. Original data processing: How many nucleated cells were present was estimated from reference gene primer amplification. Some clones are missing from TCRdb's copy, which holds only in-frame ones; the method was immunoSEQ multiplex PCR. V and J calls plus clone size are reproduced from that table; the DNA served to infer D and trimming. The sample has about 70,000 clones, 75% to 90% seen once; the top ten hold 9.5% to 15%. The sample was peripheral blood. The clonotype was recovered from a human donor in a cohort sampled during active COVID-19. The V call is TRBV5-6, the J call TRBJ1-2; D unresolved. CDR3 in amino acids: CASRGGKQKIYGYTF. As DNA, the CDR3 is TGTGCCAGCAGGGGAGGAAAGCAGAAAATCTATGGCTACACCTTC.